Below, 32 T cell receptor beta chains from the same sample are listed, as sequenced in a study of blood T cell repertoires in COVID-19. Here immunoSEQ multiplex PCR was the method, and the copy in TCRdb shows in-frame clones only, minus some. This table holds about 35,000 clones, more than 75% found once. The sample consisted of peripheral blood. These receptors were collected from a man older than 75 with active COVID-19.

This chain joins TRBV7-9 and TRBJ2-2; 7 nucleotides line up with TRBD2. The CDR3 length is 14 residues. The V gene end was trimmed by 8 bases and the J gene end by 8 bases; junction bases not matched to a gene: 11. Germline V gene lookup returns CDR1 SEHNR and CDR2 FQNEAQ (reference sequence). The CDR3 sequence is CASLTSPEVGELFF. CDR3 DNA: TGTGCCAGCTTGACTAGCCCGGAGGTGGGGGAGCTGTTTTTT.

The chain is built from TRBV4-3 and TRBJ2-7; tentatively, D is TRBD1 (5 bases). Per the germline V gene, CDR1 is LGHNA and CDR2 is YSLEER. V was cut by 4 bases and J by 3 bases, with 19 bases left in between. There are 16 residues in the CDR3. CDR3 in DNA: TGCGCCAGCAGCCCCCGCCGTTCAGGGCAGGACTACGAGCAGTACTTC. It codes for CASSPRRSGQDYEQYF.

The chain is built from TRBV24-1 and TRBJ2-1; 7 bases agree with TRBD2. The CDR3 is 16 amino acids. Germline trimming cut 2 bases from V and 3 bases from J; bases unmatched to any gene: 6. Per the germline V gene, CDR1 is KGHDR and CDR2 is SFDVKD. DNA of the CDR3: TGTGCCACCAGTGATTCCGTAGCGGGTTACTACAATGAGCAGTTCTTC. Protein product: CATSDSVAGYYNEQFF.

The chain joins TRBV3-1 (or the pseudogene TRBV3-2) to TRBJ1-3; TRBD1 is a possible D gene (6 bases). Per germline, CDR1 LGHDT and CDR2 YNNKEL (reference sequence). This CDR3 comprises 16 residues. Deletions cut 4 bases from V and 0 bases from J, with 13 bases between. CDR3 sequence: CASSRTAMSSGNTIYF. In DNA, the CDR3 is TGTGCCAGCAGCCGGACAGCTATGAGCTCTGGAAACACCATATATTTT.

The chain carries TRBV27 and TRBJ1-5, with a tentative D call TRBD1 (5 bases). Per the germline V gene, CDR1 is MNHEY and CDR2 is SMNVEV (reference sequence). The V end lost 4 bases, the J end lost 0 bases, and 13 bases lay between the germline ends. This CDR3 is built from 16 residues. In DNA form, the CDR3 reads TGTGCCAGCAGTTCTCTCAGGGCTATTAGCAATCAGCCCCAGCATTTT. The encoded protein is CASSSLRAISNQPQHF.

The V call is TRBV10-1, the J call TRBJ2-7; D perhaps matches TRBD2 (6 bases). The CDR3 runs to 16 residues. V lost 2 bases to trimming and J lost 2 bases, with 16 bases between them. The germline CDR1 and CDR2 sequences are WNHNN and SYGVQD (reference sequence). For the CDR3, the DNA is TGCGCCAGCAGTGAGGATCCGGCCAGCGGGCCCTACGAGCAGTACTTC. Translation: CASSEDPASGPYEQYF.

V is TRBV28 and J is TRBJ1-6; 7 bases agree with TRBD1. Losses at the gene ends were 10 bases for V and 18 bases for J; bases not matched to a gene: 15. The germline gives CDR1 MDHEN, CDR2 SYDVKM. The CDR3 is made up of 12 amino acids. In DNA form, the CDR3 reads TGTGCCACAGGATTCCGGGCGGGACAGTCCCACTTT. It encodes CATGFRAGQSHF.

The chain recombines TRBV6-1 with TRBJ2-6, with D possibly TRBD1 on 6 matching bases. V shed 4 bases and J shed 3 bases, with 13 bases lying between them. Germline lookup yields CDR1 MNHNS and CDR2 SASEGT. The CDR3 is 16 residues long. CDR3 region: CASSAWGLLGANVLTF. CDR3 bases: TGTGCCAGCAGTGCCTGGGGGCTGCTTGGGGCCAACGTCCTGACTTTC.

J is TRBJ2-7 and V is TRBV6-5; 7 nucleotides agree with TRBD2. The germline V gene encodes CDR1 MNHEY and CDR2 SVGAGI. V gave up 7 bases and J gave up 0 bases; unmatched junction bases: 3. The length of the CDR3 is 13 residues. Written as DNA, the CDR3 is TGTGCCAGCACCGGGGGGACCTCCTACGAGCAGTACTTC. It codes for CASTGGTSYEQYF.

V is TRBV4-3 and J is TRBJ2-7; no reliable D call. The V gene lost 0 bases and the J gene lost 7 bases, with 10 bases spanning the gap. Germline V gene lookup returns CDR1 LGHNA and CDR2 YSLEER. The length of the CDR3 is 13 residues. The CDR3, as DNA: TGCGCCAGCAGCCAAGAGCCATCGAGGGAGCAGTACTTC. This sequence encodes CASSQEPSREQYF.

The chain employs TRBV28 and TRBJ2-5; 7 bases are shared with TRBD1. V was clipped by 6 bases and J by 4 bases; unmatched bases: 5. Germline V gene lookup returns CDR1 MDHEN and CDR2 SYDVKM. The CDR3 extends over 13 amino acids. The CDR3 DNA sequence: TGTGCCAGCAGACTACCAGGGGGAGAGACCCAGTACTTC. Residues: CASRLPGGETQYF.

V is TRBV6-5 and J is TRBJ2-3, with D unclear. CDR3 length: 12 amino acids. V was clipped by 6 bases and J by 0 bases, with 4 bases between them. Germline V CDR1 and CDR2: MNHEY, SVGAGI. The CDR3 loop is CASSRSTDTQYF. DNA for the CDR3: TGTGCCAGCAGCCGTAGCACAGATACGCAGTATTTT.

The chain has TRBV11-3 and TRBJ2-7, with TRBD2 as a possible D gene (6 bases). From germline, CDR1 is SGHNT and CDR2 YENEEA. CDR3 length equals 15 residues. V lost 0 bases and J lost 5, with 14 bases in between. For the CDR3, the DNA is TGTGCCAGCAGCTTAGAACCCGCGGGGCGGGACGAGCAGTACTTC. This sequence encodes CASSLEPAGRDEQYF.

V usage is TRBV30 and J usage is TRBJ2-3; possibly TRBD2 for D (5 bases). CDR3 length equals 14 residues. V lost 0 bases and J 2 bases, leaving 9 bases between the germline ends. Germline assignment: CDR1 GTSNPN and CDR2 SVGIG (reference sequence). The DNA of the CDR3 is TGTGCCTGGAGTGTACAAGCGGCCACAGATACGCAGTATTTT. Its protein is CAWSVQAATDTQYF.

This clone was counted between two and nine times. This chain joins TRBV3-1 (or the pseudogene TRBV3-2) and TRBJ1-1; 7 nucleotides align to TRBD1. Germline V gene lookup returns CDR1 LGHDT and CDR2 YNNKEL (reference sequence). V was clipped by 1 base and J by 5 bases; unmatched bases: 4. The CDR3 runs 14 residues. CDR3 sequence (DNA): TGTGCCAGCAGCCAAGGACAGGGTAAGACTGAAGCTTTCTTT. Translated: CASSQGQGKTEAFF.

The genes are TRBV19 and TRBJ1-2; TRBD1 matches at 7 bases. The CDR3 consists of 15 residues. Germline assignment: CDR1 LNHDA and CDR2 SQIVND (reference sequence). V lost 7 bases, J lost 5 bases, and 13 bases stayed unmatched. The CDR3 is CASTQTIQGRYGYTF. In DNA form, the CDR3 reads TGTGCCAGTACGCAAACCATACAGGGGAGGTATGGCTACACCTTC.

CDR3 DNA sequence: TGCGCCAGCAGCTTCGGTACAGGGACGGCCACAGATACGCAGTATTTT. Protein: CASSFGTGTATDTQYF. This chain joins TRBV5-1 and TRBJ2-3; a weak D match, TRBD1 (6 bases). Looked up from germline, CDR1 is SGHRS and CDR2 is YFSETQ. Between the trimmed V and J ends, which lost 2 bases and 2 bases, there was a span of 15 bases. CDR3 size: 16 residues.

The DNA for the CDR3 is TGTGCCAGCTCACTGGGGACAGGGGGATTCTACGAGCAGTACTTC. It encodes CASSLGTGGFYEQYF. The rearrangement links TRBV18 to TRBJ2-7; TRBD1 aligns across 11 bases. Germline CDR1 KGHSH, CDR2 LQKENI. Trimming at V came to 4 bases and at J to 3 bases, leaving 5 bases not matched to a gene. The CDR3 covers 15 residues.

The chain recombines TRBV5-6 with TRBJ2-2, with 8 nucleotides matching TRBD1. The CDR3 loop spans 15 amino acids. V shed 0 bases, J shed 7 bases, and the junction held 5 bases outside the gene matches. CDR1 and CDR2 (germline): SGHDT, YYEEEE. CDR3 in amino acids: CASSLARGRSGELFF. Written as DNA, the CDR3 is TGTGCCAGCAGCTTGGCCAGGGGGCGGAGCGGGGAGCTGTTTTTT. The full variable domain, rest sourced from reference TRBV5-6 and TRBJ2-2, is DAGVTQSPTHLIKTRGQQVTLRCSPKSGHDTVSWYQQALGQGPQFIFQYYEEEERQRGNFPDRFSGHQFPNYSSELNVNALLLGDSALYLCASSLARGRSGELFFGEGSRLTVL.

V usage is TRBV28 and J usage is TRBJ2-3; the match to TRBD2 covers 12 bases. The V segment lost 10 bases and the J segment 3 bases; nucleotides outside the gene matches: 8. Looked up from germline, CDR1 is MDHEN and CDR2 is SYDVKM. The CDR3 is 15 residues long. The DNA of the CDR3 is TGTGCCACGACCGTGACTAGCGGGAGAACAGATACGCAGTATTTT. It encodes CATTVTSGRTDTQYF.

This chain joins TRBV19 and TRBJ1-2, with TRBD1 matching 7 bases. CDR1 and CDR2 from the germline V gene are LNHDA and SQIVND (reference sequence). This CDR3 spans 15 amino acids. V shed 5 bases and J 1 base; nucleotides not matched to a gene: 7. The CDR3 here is CASSAKTGVNYGYTF. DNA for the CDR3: TGTGCCAGTAGTGCCAAAACAGGGGTTAACTATGGCTACACCTTC.

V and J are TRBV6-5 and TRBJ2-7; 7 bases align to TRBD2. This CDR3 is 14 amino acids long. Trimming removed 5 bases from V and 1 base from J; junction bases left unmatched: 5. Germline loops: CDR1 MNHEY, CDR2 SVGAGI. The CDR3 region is CASSRTSYSYEQYF. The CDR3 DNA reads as TGTGCCAGCAGTCGGACTAGTTATTCCTACGAGCAGTACTTC.

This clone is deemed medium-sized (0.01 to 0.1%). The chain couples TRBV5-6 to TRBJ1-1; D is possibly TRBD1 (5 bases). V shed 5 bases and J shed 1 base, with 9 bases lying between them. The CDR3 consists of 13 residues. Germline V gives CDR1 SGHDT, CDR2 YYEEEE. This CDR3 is CASRVGGNTEAFF. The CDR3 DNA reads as TGTGCCAGCAGAGTCGGGGGGAACACTGAAGCTTTCTTT. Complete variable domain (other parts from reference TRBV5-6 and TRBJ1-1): DAGVTQSPTHLIKTRGQQVTLRCSPKSGHDTVSWYQQALGQGPQFIFQYYEEEERQRGNFPDRFSGHQFPNYSSELNVNALLLGDSALYLCASRVGGNTEAFFGQGTRLTVV.

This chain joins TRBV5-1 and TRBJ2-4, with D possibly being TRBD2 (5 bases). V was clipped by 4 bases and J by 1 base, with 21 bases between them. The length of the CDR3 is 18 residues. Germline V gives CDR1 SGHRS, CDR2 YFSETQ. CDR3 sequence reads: CASSKGVLWGRAKNIQYF. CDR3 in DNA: TGCGCCAGCAGCAAGGGAGTCCTGTGGGGAAGGGCCAAAAACATTCAGTACTTC. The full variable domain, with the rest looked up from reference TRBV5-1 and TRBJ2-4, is KAGVTQTPRYLIKTRGQQVTLSCSPISGHRSVSWYQQTPGQGLQFLFEYFSETQRNKGNFPGRFSGRQFSNSRSEMNVSTLELGDSALYLCASSKGVLWGRAKNIQYFGAGTRLSVL.

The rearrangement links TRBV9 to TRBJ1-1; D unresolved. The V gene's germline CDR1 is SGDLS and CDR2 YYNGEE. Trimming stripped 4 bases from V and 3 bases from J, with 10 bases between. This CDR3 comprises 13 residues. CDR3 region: CASSLEAYTEAFF. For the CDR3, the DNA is TGTGCCAGCAGCCTTGAAGCGTACACTGAAGCTTTCTTT. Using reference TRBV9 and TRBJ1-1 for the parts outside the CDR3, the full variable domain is DSGVTQTPKHLITATGQRVTLRCSPRSGDLSVYWYQQSLDQGLQFLIQYYNGEERAKGNILERFSAQQFPDLHSELNLSSLELGDSALYFCASSLEAYTEAFFGQGTRLTVV.

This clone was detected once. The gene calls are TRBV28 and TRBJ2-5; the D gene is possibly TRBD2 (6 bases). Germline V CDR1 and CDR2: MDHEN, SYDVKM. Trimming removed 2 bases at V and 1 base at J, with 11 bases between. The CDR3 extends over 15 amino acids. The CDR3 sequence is CASSLPVGGQETQYF. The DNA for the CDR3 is TGTGCCAGCAGTTTACCAGTGGGGGGCCAAGAGACCCAGTACTTC.

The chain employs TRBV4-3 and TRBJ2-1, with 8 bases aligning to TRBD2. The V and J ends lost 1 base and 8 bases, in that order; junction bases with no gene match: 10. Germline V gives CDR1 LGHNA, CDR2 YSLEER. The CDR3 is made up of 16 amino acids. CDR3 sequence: CASSQARSGRSHEQFF. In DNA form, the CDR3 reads TGCGCCAGCAGCCAAGCCCGAAGCGGGAGATCCCATGAGCAGTTCTTC.

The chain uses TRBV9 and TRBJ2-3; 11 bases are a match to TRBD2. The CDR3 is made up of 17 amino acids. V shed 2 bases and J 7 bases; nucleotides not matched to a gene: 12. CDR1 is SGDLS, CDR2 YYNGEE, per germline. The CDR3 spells CASSVSPGLAEGYTQYF. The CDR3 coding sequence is TGTGCCAGCAGCGTCAGCCCGGGACTAGCGGAGGGGTATACGCAGTATTTT.

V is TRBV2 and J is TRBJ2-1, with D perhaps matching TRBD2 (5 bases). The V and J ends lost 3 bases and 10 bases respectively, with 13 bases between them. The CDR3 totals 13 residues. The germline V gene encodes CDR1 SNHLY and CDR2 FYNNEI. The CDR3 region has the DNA TGTGCCAGCAGTGATAGGGCTAAGCGGGAGCAGTTCTTC. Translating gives CASSDRAKREQFF.

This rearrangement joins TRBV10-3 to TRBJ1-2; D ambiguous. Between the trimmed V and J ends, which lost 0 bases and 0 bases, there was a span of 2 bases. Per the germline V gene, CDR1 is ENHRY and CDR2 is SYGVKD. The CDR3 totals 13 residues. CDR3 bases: TGTGCCATCAGTGAGTCCTCTAACTATGGCTACACCTTC. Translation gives CAISESSNYGYTF.

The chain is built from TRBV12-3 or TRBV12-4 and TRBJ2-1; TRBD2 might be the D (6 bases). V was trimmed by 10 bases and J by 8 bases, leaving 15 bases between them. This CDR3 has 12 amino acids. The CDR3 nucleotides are TGTGCCACCATGGGGGACTGGGATGAGCAGTTCTTC. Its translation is CATMGDWDEQFF.

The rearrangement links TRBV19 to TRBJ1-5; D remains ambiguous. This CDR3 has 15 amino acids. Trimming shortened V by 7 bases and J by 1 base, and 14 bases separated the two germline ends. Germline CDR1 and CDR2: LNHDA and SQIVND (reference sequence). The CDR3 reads CASTREGSSNQPQHF. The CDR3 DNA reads TGTGCCAGTACAAGAGAGGGCTCAAGCAATCAGCCCCAGCATTTT. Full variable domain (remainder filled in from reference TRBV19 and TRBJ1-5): DGGITQSPKYLFRKEGQNVTLSCEQNLNHDAMYWYRQDPGQGLRLIYYSQIVNDFQKGDIAEGYSVSREKKESFPLTVTSAQKNPTAFYLCASTREGSSNQPQHFGDGTRLSIL.